This T cell receptor beta chain comes out of a study of CD8 T cells in ankylosing spondylitis. CDR3 length equals 15 residues. V dropped 1 base and J dropped 10; count of bases not matched to a gene: 5. The germline V gene has CDR1 MGHDK and CDR2 SYGVNS. This clonotype was observed many times. TCRdb redid the calling of the 5' RACE reads with MiXCR, one entry per CDR3 protein. The table lists some 150,000 distinct CDR3 sequences, 9.5% to 12% of them singletons. Input material: blood, either unsorted or a sorted T cell fraction (not recorded which). The TCR originated in a female donor with ankylosing spondylitis or in good health (not recorded which). This chain connects TRBV25-1 to TRBJ1-6; 9 bases map to TRBD1. CDR3 amino acids: CASSESGTGKSPLHF. The CDR3 coding sequence is TGTGCCAGCAGTGAATCCGGGACAGGGAAATCACCCCTCCACTTT.